This TCR beta chain was identified in a study of blood T cell repertoires in COVID-19. As processed by the authors: For nucleated cells, counts were estimated from reference gene primer amplification. Assay used: immunoSEQ multiplex PCR; TCRdb lists only in-frame clones, some missing. Clonal size and the V and J genes are those of that table, whereas D and trimming came from the DNA. This sample has more than 100,000 clones; around 89% occur once, and the top ten carry 18%. Germline CDR1 and CDR2: KGHSH and LQKENI. Trimming removed 3 bases from V and 7 bases from J; junction bases left unmatched: 9. The CDR3 has 16 amino acids.

Sequences were obtained from peripheral blood. The TCR was taken from a man between 50 and 59 years old with active or convalescent COVID-19. The V and J genes are TRBV18 and TRBJ1-4, with 9 nucleotides matching TRBD1. CDR3 nucleotide sequence: TGTGCCAGCTCACCGGTGGGGACAGGGTTGGGTGAAAAACTGTTTTTT. This gives the protein CASSPVGTGLGEKLFF. The whole variable domain, remainder taken from reference TRBV18 and TRBJ1-4, is NAGVMQNPRHLVRRRGQEARLRCSPMKGHSHVYWYRQLPEEGLKFMVYLQKENIIDESGMPKERFSAEFPKEGPSILRIQQVVRGDSAAYFCASSPVGTGLGEKLFFGSGTQLSVL.